This record concerns one T cell receptor (beta chain) sequence. This clonotype has a handful of counts. The clone's antigen remains unknown. Per-nucleotide qualities are absent, and no much larger clonotype sits a single base away. Via the germline V gene, CDR1 is SGHRS and CDR2 YFSETQ. Compared with germline, V lacks 0 bases and J lacks 5 bases; bases without a gene match: 1. The CDR3 contains 15 residues, cysteine and phenylalanine counted. Just CDR3 DNA is preserved here, 45 bases in frame from base 1. The donors were some 39 Caucasian individuals from Russia, aged 6 to 90 years, who were systemically healthy. About 10 milliliters of peripheral blood were collected from each donor into EDTA-treated Vacutainer tubes. Ficoll-Paque density-gradient centrifugation was used to isolate PBMCs, with at least 7 million per sample. Total RNA, at least 6 micrograms per sample, was extracted from PBMCs with Trizol reagent. For every donor, an aliquot of PBMCs went through flow cytometry to measure the percentages of naive CD45RAhigh/CD27high T cells.

The source of the sample is a study of blood T cells in healthy people across ages (dated by TCRdb to 2015 to 2017). Study-wide context: In model experiments, template switching captured about one uniquely barcoded TCR beta cDNA molecule for every two T cells. The study measured age-related changes in TCR beta repertoire diversity using deep sequencing normalized with unique cDNA molecular identifiers. Four age groups were formed from the donors: young (average about 15 years), middle-aged (around 40), aged (62) and long-lived (82). To avoid experimental bias, donors of different ages were distributed randomly across sequencing lanes. The study analyzed two additional independent replicas of 1 million unique cDNA reads from the same blood draw for two donors, one aged 18 to 30 and one aged 80 or older. Results the study describes overall, beyond this receptor: Because profiling used bulk unsorted PBMCs, naive and antigen-experienced compartments could not be compared conclusively. Because the CMV infection status of the donors was unknown, age-related changes in expanded clonotypes may potentially have been confounded. Observed TCR beta diversity correlated strongly with the percentage of naive T cells measured by flow cytometry. Compared with the aged group, the long-lived group had more naive CD4+ T cells, fewer expanded clones and increased TCR diversity, suggesting age selection. Estimates of total diversity based on one million sequenced T cells were considered lower bounds and underestimates. Observed TCR beta diversity per million T cells fell roughly linearly with age, and a significant reduction was already apparent by age around 40.

Libraries were built with 5' RACE. For sequencing, an Illumina HiSeq 2500 was employed. The second PCR ran for about 6 to 12 cycles and used a J-beta primer mix along with a sample-barcoded 5' primer. A unique molecular identifier was introduced onto each TCR beta cDNA molecule by a template-switch 5' adaptor carrying 12 random nucleotides. Each sample yielded at least 2.5 million CDR3-containing paired-end reads. The Mint cDNA synthesis kit, primed by a TRBC-specific oligonucleotide, was used to synthesize first-strand cDNA from all RNA. After uracil-DNA glycosylase treatment, a first 18-cycle PCR used universal primers M1SS and BC2_uni_R on all cDNA. Processing in the source paper ran as follows. For normalization, 1 million high-quality reads, each with a distinct molecular identifier, were randomly selected from each sample. Reads with shared molecular identifiers were discarded instead of being binned into consensus sequences. CDR3 identification, clonotype clustering and error correction used MiTCR with a Q25 quality threshold and the strictest error-elimination algorithm. A nonparametric unseen species model with Euler transformation was used to estimate lower-bound total TCR beta diversity. TCRdb applied fastp at Q25 and MiXCR to the public reads, then kept only in-frame beta chains. Every distinct CDR3 protein forms one entry, paired with its most common genes and DNA. V and J calls and clone size were set by TCRdb, not the authors. Counted in this sample were about 570,000 distinct CDR3 sequences; roughly 28% of them appeared once. The top ten hold 18% of the sample.

The chain employs TRBV5-1 and TRBJ1-4; TRBD1 agrees with 10 junctional bases. The receptor was isolated from a woman in her 70s in good health. Source material: blood. The encoded CDR3 is CASSLGTGGNEKLFF. The nucleotides are TGCGCCAGCAGCTTGGGGACAGGGGGAAATGAAAAACTGTTTTTT.